The 9 T cell receptor beta chains below all came from one sample that was sequenced in a study of CD4 T cells in relation to SARS-CoV-2 and coronaviruses. TCRdb's table, derived via immunoSEQ multiplex PCR, lists solely in-frame clones and lacks some. The sample records about 16,000 clones, roughly 82% being singletons. Their antigens remain unidentified. CD4+ T cells from unexposed donors were obtained before the COVID-19 pandemic (2011-2018). Isolation of CD4+ T cells took place after about 9 days in culture. Sequencing used CD4+ T cells from PBMCs, cultured in vitro. Receptor source: a human donor in good health.

J is TRBJ2-7 and V is TRBV19; possible D gene TRBD2, 6 bases. Germline assignment: CDR1 LNHDA and CDR2 SQIVND (reference sequence). The length of the CDR3 is 15 residues. The V end was cut by 4 bases, the J end by 4 bases, with 17 bases between. The CDR3 protein is CASSKVGGGAYEQYF. Here the CDR3 DNA reads TGTGCCAGTAGTAAGGTTGGAGGAGGGGCTTACGAGCAGTACTTC. Full variable domain (remainder filled in from reference TRBV19 and TRBJ2-7): DGGITQSPKYLFRKEGQNVTLSCEQNLNHDAMYWYRQDPGQGLRLIYYSQIVNDFQKGDIAEGYSVSREKKESFPLTVTSAQKNPTAFYLCASSKVGGGAYEQYFGPGTRLTVT.

The V gene is TRBV6-5, the J gene TRBJ2-3; D perhaps matches TRBD1 (6 bases). Trimming stripped 5 bases from V and 3 bases from J, with 12 bases between. CDR3 length equals 14 residues. The germline CDR1 and CDR2 sequences are MNHEY and SVGAGI. The CDR3 spells CASSNRVGTDTQYF. Written as DNA, the CDR3 is TGTGCCAGCAGTAACAGGGTGGGGACAGATACGCAGTATTTT.

The chain is built from TRBV5-6 and TRBJ1-6; D gene unclear. The CDR3 is 13 residues long. Germline assignment: CDR1 SGHDT and CDR2 YYEEEE. Trimming pared 1 base from V and 8 bases from J, leaving 7 bases between. CDR3 in DNA: TGTGCCAGCAGCTTGTATCTTGATTCACCCCTCCACTTT. Residues: CASSLYLDSPLHF.

This clone was seen more than once but under ten times. V gene TRBV9 combines with J gene TRBJ1-5; the D is unclear. The germline V gene encodes CDR1 SGDLS and CDR2 YYNGEE. CDR3 length: 13 residues. The ends were cut back, 0 bases at V and 6 bases at J, with 7 bases in the middle. CDR3 region: CASSVAPSQPQHF. For the CDR3, the DNA is TGTGCCAGCAGCGTAGCTCCGAGTCAGCCCCAGCATTTT. Full variable domain (missing parts from reference TRBV9 and TRBJ1-5): DSGVTQTPKHLITATGQRVTLRCSPRSGDLSVYWYQQSLDQGLQFLIQYYNGEERAKGNILERFSAQQFPDLHSELNLSSLELGDSALYFCASSVAPSQPQHFGDGTRLSIL.

V usage is TRBV12-2 and J usage is TRBJ1-5. TRBV12-2 counts as a pseudogene. The CDR3 totals 18 residues. CDR3 nucleotides: TGTGCAAGTCGCGCCCACCACCCGGCCGGGAGAGGCAATCAGCCCCAGCATTTT. It translates to CASRAHHPAGRGNQPQHF.

J is TRBJ2-2 and V is TRBV9; 10 positions agree with TRBD2. J gave up 3 bases and V 0 bases, and 5 bases lay outside the gene matches. Germline values: CDR1 SGDLS, CDR2 YYNGEE. There are 17 residues in the CDR3. The CDR3 here is CASSVVRLAGDTGELFF. In nucleotides, the CDR3 is TGTGCCAGCAGCGTAGTTCGGCTAGCGGGGGACACCGGGGAGCTGTTTTTT.

The chain uses TRBV21-1 and TRBJ1-1; TRBD1 is taken as the D call from the table, unchecked against the DNA. TRBV21-1 is termed a pseudogene. The CDR3 sequence is 16 residues long. CDR3 amino acids: CASSKASGGCGTEAFF. CDR3 sequence (DNA): TGTGCCAGCAGCAAAGCTTCAGGGGGCTGTGGCACTGAAGCTTTCTTT.

The chain combines TRBV6-4 with TRBJ1-5, with a weak D call TRBD1 (5 bases). Germline CDR1 is MRHNA and CDR2 is SNTAGT. The CDR3 consists of 17 residues. V was cut by 6 bases and J by 3 bases, with 21 bases left in between. The chain's CDR3 is CASSEVTIGAFNQPQHF. CDR3 nucleotide sequence: TGTGCCAGCAGCGAGGTCACCATCGGGGCTTTCAATCAGCCCCAGCATTTT.

The rearrangement joins TRBV28 to TRBJ1-1; TRBD1 might be the D (6 bases). Germline V gives CDR1 MDHEN, CDR2 SYDVKM. The CDR3 length is 15 residues. V lost 6 bases, J lost 1 base, and 15 bases lay in between. The CDR3 sequence: CASRPGGGPNTEAFF. The DNA of the CDR3 is TGTGCCAGCAGGCCTGGGGGCGGGCCGAACACTGAAGCTTTCTTT.